These 20 T cell receptor beta chains came from one sample sequenced in a study of T cells in localized non-small cell lung cancer. TCRdb's copy holds only in-frame clones and misses some; the assay was immunoSEQ multiplex PCR. The top ten hold about 20% of the sample, which has about 59,000 clones, roughly nine tenths seen once. The sequenced sample was peripheral blood, obtained before any cancer treatment. The receptors shown here come from a man between 40 and 75 years old with stage I lung adenocarcinoma.

The rearrangement joins TRBV10-3 to TRBJ1-5; no firm D call. CDR3 length: 14 residues. The V and J ends lost 7 bases and 0 bases respectively, with 10 bases between them. The germline CDR1 and CDR2 sequences are ENHRY and SYGVKD. CDR3 sequence: CAIKRENSNQPQHF. The DNA for the CDR3 is TGTGCCATCAAACGCGAAAATAGCAATCAGCCCCAGCATTTT.

The chain employs TRBV18 and TRBJ2-1; 9 positions match TRBD1. The CDR3 is 17 amino acids. Germline V lookup: CDR1 KGHSH, CDR2 LQKENI. V shed 2 bases and J 1 base; nucleotides not matched to a gene: 6. CDR3: CASSPNFGTGSYNEQFF. The CDR3 DNA reads as TGTGCCAGCTCACCAAACTTCGGGACAGGGTCCTACAATGAGCAGTTCTTC.

The rearrangement uses TRBV6-6 and TRBJ2-6; no definite D call. From germline, CDR1 is MNHNY and CDR2 SVGAGI (reference sequence). The CDR3 length is 14 residues. V was pared by 2 bases and J by 0 bases, with 2 bases between. The CDR3 is CASSYNSGANVLTF. The CDR3 DNA sequence: TGTGCCAGCAGTTACAACTCTGGGGCCAACGTCCTGACTTTC.

This chain joins TRBV5-4 and TRBJ2-3; D is possibly TRBD2 (5 bases). V lost 0 bases, J lost 2 bases, and 10 bases lay in between. This CDR3 region has 15 residues. Germline CDR1 is SGHNT and CDR2 is YYREEE (reference sequence). The CDR3 nucleotides are TGTGCCAGCAGCTTGGGACTAACTACCACAGATACGCAGTATTTT. Encoded protein: CASSLGLTTTDTQYF.

V usage is TRBV27 and J usage is TRBJ2-7; tentatively, D is TRBD1 (5 bases). This CDR3 is built from 12 residues. The V and J ends lost 8 bases and 5 bases respectively, with 13 bases between them. Germline CDR1 MNHEY, CDR2 SMNVEV (reference sequence). For the CDR3, the DNA is TGTGCCAGCTCTCTTCAGGGCGACGAGCAGTACTTC. Protein product: CASSLQGDEQYF.

The CDR3 protein is CASSLGGRQNIQYF. The CDR3 DNA sequence: TGTGCCAGCAGCTTAGGGGGCAGACAAAACATTCAGTACTTC. The chain links TRBV11-2 to TRBJ2-4, with a tentative D call TRBD1 (5 bases). The CDR3 runs 14 residues. Trimming left V 1 base short and J 5 bases short, with 9 bases between. Germline lookup yields CDR1 SGHAT and CDR2 FQNNGV.

CDR3 nucleotides: TGTGCCAGTAGTAGCTACCCCACCCGGACGGGGAACACTGAAGCTTTCTTT. Protein sequence: CASSSYPTRTGNTEAFF. The genes are TRBV19 and TRBJ1-1; D is uncertain. Germline V lookup: CDR1 LNHDA, CDR2 SQIVND (reference sequence). Deletions cut 4 bases from V and 1 base from J, with 19 bases between. The CDR3 consists of 17 residues.

The J gene is TRBJ2-1, the V gene TRBV28; 8 bases are a match to TRBD2. The CDR3 is 15 amino acids. Trimming took 7 bases from V and 3 from J; bases not matched to a gene: 8. Germline loops: CDR1 MDHEN, CDR2 SYDVKM. The CDR3 protein is CASNSPGLDYNEQFF. CDR3 in DNA: TGTGCCAGCAATTCACCGGGACTAGACTACAATGAGCAGTTCTTC.

The J gene is TRBJ2-1, the V gene TRBV2, with D maybe TRBD1 (5 bases). V shed 9 bases and J shed 10 bases, with 19 bases lying between them. This CDR3 contains 13 residues. Germline lookup yields CDR1 SNHLY and CDR2 FYNNEI. CDR3 nucleotides: TGTGCCAGTTCCTGGACCGTTCCAGGGGAGCAGTTCTTC. Protein sequence: CASSWTVPGEQFF.

The CDR3 region is CASSSRQGENTGELFF. Written as DNA, the CDR3 is TGTGCCAGCAGCTCGCGACAGGGCGAGAACACCGGGGAGCTGTTTTTT. The V gene is TRBV7-6, the J gene TRBJ2-2, with TRBD1 matching 7 bases. Losses at the gene ends were 4 bases for V and 1 base for J; bases not matched to a gene: 6. CDR1 and CDR2 from the germline V gene are SGHVS and FNYEAQ. This CDR3 spans 16 amino acids.

The chain employs TRBV7-2 and TRBJ1-2, with no clear D. V lost 5 bases to trimming and J lost 4 bases, with 14 bases between them. The CDR3 runs 14 residues. Germline assignment: CDR1 SGHTA and CDR2 FQGNSA. The CDR3 region is CASSPSRTPYGYTF. The CDR3 DNA is TGTGCCAGCAGCCCCAGCCGGACCCCCTATGGCTACACCTTC.

The chain couples TRBV4-2 to TRBJ2-1, with 7 bases aligning to TRBD2. This CDR3 spans 20 amino acids. J lost 0 bases, V lost 4 bases, and 18 bases had no gene match. Germline lookup yields CDR1 LGHNA and CDR2 YNFKEQ. The CDR3 loop is CASSPSRGLDGASSYNEQFF. The CDR3 nucleotides are TGTGCCAGCAGCCCCAGCCGAGGACTAGATGGGGCGAGCTCCTACAATGAGCAGTTCTTC.

The gene calls are TRBV7-6 and TRBJ1-1; tentatively, D is TRBD1 (5 bases). The CDR3 consists of 15 residues. V lost 5 bases and J lost 6, with 19 bases in between. The germline V gene encodes CDR1 SGHVS and CDR2 FNYEAQ. Written as DNA, the CDR3 is TGTGCCAGCAGCCCCGAGAGGACATCTAGCGCTGAAGCTTTCTTT. It codes for CASSPERTSSAEAFF. The full variable domain, in which reference TRBV7-6 and TRBJ1-1 provide the parts outside the CDR3, is GAGVSQSPRYKVTKRGQDVALRCDPISGHVSLYWYRQALGQGPEFLTYFNYEAQQDKSGLPNDRFSAERPEGSISTLTIQRTEQRDSAMYRCASSPERTSSAEAFFGQGTRLTVV.

The chain links TRBV27 to TRBJ2-1, with 7 bases aligning to TRBD2. Germline values: CDR1 MNHEY, CDR2 SMNVEV (reference sequence). The CDR3 has 14 amino acids. V dropped 4 bases and J dropped 8; count of bases not matched to a gene: 8. The CDR3, as DNA: TGTGCCAGCAGTTCACCCTGGGGGGGGTATGAGCAGTTCTTC. Translating it yields CASSSPWGGYEQFF.

The rearrangement uses TRBV5-1 and TRBJ2-3, with no clear D. Trimming took off 4 bases at V and 2 bases at J, with 11 bases between the two ends. Germline V CDR1 and CDR2: SGHRS, YFSETQ. The CDR3 covers 14 residues. CDR3 in DNA: TGCGCCAGCAGCCGTCTTAACCCCACAGATACGCAGTATTTT. Its protein product is CASSRLNPTDTQYF.

The chain couples TRBV5-4 to TRBJ1-3; possible D gene TRBD1, 6 bases. Per the germline V gene, CDR1 is SGHNT and CDR2 is YYREEE (reference sequence). The CDR3 runs to 15 residues. Deletions cut 4 bases from V and 2 bases from J, with 13 bases between. The CDR3 DNA sequence: TGTGCCAGCAGCCGAGAACAGGGAGCTGGAAACACCATATATTTT. It is translated as CASSREQGAGNTIYF.

The chain carries TRBV6-1 and TRBJ1-6, with TRBD1 matching over 10 bases. In germline, CDR1 is MNHNS, CDR2 SASEGT. This CDR3 spans 15 amino acids. Losses at the gene ends were 3 bases for V and 7 bases for J; bases not matched to a gene: 3. For the CDR3, the DNA is TGTGCCAGCAGTGAGCCGGGACAGGGGAATTCACCCCTCCACTTT. As protein: CASSEPGQGNSPLHF.

This clone was detected only once. The J gene is TRBJ1-1, the V gene TRBV5-4; no reliable D call. Trimming left V 3 bases short and J 9 bases short, with 24 bases between. The length of the CDR3 is 16 residues. The V gene's germline CDR1 is SGHNT and CDR2 YYREEE (reference sequence). The CDR3 reads CASSSLSDAFTRKAFF. CDR3 nucleotide sequence: TGTGCCAGCAGCTCTTTGAGTGACGCTTTCACCCGAAAAGCTTTCTTT.

Points on this clone: At one of its ends the junction is not consistent with the germline gene, which may arise from a read error. The chain links TRBV7-7 to TRBJ2-5; either TRBD1 or TRBD2 may supply D (5 bases each). This CDR3 is 15 amino acids long. The germline V gene has CDR1 SSHAT and CDR2 FNYEAQ (reference sequence). This CDR3 reads CASSTGRTWTETQYF. The CDR3, as DNA: TGTGCTAGCAGCACGGGACGTACGTGGACGGAGACCCAGTACTTC.

The J gene is TRBJ2-1, the V gene TRBV4-1, with a possible D match to TRBD1 (6 bases). Per the germline V gene, CDR1 is MGHRA and CDR2 is YSYEKL. V lost 4 bases and J lost 0, with 16 bases in between. CDR3 size: 17 residues. CDR3 nucleotide sequence: TGCGCCAGCAGCCTATCAGGGGAGCCGAGCTCCTACAATGAGCAGTTCTTC. Translation gives CASSLSGEPSSYNEQFF.